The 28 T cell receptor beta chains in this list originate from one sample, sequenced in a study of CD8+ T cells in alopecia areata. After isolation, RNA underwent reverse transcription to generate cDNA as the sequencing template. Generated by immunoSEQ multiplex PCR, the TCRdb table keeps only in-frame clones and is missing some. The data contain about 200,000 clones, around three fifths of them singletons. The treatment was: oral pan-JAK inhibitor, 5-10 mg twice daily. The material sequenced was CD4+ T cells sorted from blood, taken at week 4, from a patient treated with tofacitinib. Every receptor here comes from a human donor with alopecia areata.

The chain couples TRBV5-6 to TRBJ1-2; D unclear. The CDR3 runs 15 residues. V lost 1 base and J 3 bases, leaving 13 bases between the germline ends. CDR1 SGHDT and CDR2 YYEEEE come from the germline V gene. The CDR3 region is CASSLFDREDYGYTF. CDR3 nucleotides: TGTGCCAGCAGCTTGTTTGATCGGGAGGACTATGGCTACACCTTC.

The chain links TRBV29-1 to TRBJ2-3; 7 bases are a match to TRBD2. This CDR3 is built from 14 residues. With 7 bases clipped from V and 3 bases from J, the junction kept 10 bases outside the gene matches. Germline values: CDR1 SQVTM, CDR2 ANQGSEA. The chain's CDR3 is CSATRGEGTDTQYF. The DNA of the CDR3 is TGCAGCGCGACCCGGGGGGAGGGTACAGATACGCAGTATTTT.

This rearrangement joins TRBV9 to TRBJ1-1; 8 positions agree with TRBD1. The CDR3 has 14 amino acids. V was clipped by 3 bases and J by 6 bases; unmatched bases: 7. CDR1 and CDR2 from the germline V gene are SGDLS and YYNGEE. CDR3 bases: TGTGCCAGCAGCGCCACCACAGGGGGTTCTGAAGCTTTCTTT. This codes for CASSATTGGSEAFF.

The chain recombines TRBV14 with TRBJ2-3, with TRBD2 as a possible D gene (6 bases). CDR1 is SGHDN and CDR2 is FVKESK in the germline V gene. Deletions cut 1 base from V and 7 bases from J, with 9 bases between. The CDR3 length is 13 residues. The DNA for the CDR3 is TGTGCCAGCAGCCAAGGTGGAGGGAATACGCAGTATTTT. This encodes CASSQGGGNTQYF.

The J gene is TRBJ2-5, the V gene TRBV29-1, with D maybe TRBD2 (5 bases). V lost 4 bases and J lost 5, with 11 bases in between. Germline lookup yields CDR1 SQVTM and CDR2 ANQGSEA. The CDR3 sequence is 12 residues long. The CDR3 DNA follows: TGCAGCGTTGTCTCCGGGGTGGAGACCCAGTACTTC. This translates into CSVVSGVETQYF.

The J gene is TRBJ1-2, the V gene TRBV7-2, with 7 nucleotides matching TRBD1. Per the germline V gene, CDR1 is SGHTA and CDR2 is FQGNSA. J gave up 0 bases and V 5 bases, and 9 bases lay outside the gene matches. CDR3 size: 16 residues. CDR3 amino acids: CASSLRWGTANYGYTF. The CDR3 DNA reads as TGTGCCAGCAGCCTCAGATGGGGGACAGCTAACTATGGCTACACCTTC.

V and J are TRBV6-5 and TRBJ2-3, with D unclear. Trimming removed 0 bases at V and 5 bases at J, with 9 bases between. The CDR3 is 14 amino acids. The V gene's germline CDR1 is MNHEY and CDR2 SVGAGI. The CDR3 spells CASSYSWRQDTQYF. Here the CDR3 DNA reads TGTGCCAGCAGTTACTCGTGGAGACAAGATACGCAGTATTTT.

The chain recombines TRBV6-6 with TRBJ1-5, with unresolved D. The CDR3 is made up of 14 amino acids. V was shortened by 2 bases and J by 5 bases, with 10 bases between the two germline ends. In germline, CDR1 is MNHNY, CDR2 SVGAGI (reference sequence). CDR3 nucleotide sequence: TGTGCCAGCAGTTACGAAGGCGGTTATCAGCCCCAGCATTTT. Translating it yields CASSYEGGYQPQHF.

The CDR3: CASSPRLAVNEQYF. In DNA form, the CDR3 reads TGTGCCAGCAGCCCAAGACTAGCAGTCAACGAGCAGTACTTC. The rearrangement joins TRBV11-2 to TRBJ2-7, with 7 nucleotides matching TRBD2. Germline lookup yields CDR1 SGHAT and CDR2 FQNNGV. The CDR3 runs 14 residues. V lost 5 bases to trimming and J lost 5 bases; unmatched junction nucleotides: 9. The full variable domain, completed using reference TRBV11-2 and TRBJ2-7, is EAGVAQSPRYKIIEKRQSVAFWCNPISGHATLYWYQQILGQGPKLLIQFQNNGVVDDSQLPKDRFSAERLKGVDSTLKIQPAKLEDSAVYLCASSPRLAVNEQYFGPGTRLTVT.

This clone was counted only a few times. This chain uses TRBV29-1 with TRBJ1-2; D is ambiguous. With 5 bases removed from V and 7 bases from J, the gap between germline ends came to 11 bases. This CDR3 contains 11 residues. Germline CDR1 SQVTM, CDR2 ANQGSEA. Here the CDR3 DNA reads TGCAGCGTTACAACCTCGGTTGGCTACACCTTC. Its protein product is CSVTTSVGYTF.

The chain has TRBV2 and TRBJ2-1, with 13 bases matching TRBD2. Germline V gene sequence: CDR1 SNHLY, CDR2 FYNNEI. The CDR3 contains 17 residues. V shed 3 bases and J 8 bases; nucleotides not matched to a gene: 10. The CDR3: CASSDPGLAGDSYEQFF. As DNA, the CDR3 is TGTGCCAGCAGTGACCCTGGACTAGCGGGGGATTCATATGAGCAGTTCTTC.

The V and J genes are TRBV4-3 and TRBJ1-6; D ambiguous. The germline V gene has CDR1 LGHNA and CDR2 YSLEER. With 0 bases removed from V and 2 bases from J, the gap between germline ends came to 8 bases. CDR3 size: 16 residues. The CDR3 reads CASSQEGQTYNSPLHF. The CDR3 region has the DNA TGCGCCAGCAGCCAAGAAGGGCAGACCTATAATTCACCCCTCCACTTT.

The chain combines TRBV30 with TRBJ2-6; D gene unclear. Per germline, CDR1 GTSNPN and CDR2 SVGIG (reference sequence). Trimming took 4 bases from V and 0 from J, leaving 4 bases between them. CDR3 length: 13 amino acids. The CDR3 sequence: CAWTASGANVLTF. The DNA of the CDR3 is TGTGCCTGGACAGCCTCTGGGGCCAACGTCCTGACTTTC.

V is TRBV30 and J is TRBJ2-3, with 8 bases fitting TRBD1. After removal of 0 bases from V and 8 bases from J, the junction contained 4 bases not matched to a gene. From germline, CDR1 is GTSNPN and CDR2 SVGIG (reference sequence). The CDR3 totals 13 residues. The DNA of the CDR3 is TGTGCCTGGAGTGTATCGACAGGGGTTACGCAGTATTTT. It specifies CAWSVSTGVTQYF.

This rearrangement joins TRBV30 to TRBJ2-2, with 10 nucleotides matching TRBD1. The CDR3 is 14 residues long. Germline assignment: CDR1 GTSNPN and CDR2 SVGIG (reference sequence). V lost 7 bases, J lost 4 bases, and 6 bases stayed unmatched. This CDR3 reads CAFSGTGVTGELFF. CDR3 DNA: TGTGCCTTCTCTGGGACAGGGGTCACCGGGGAGCTGTTTTTT. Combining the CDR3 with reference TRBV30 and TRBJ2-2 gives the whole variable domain SQTIHQWPATLVQPVGSPLSLECTVEGTSNPNLYWYRQAAGRGLQLLFYSVGIGQISSEVPQNLSASRPQDRQFILSSKKLLLSDSGFYLCAFSGTGVTGELFFGEGSRLTVL.

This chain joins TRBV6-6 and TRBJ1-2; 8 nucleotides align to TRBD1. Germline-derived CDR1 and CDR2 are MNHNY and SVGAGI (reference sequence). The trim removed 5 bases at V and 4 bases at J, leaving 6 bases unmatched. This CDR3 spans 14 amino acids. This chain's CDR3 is CASSPLDRAYGYTF. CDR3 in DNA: TGTGCCAGCAGTCCTTTGGACAGGGCCTATGGCTACACCTTC.

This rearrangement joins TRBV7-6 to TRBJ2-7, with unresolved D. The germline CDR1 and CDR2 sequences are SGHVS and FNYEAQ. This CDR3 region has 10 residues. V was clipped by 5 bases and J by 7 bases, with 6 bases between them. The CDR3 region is CASSVQEQYF. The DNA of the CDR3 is TGTGCCAGCAGCGTACAGGAGCAGTACTTC. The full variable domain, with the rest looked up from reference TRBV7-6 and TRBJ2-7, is GAGVSQSPRYKVTKRGQDVALRCDPISGHVSLYWYRQALGQGPEFLTYFNYEAQQDKSGLPNDRFSAERPEGSISTLTIQRTEQRDSAMYRCASSVQEQYFGPGTRLTVT.

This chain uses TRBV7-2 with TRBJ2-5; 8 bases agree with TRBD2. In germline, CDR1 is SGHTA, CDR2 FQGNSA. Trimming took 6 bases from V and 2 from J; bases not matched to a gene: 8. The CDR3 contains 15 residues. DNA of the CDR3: TGTGCCAGCAGTGCCGGGGGGGCCGGGCAAGAGACCCAGTACTTC. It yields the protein CASSAGGAGQETQYF.

The CDR3 is CACYRARGEQYF. Written as DNA, the CDR3 is TGTGCCTGCTACAGGGCTCGGGGTGAGCAGTACTTC. V usage is TRBV30 and J usage is TRBJ2-7; D perhaps matches TRBD1 (6 bases). V lost 6 bases and J lost 7, with 16 bases in between. The CDR3 length is 12 residues. Germline V CDR1 and CDR2: GTSNPN, SVGIG (reference sequence). Full variable domain (rest looked up from reference TRBV30 and TRBJ2-7): SQTIHQWPATLVQPVGSPLSLECTVEGTSNPNLYWYRQAAGRGLQLLFYSVGIGQISSEVPQNLSASRPQDRQFILSSKKLLLSDSGFYLCACYRARGEQYFGPGTRLTVT.

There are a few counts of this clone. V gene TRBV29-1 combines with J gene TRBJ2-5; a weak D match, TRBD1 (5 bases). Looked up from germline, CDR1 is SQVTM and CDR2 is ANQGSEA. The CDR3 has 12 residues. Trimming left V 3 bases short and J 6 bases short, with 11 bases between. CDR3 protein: CSVDNQGKTQYF. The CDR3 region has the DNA TGCAGCGTTGATAACCAGGGCAAGACCCAGTACTTC.

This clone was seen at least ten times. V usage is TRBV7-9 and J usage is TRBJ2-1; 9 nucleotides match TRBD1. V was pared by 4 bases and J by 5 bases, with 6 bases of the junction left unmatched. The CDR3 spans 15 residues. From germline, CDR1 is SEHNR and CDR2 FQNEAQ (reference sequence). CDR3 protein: CASSWGDRAHNEQFF. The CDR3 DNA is TGTGCCAGCAGCTGGGGGGACAGGGCCCACAATGAGCAGTTCTTC.

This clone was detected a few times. The CDR3 DNA sequence: TGCGCCAGCAGCTTGGGGGGGCCAGATACGCAGTATTTT. This encodes CASSLGGPDTQYF. This chain links TRBV5-1 with TRBJ2-3, with a tentative D call TRBD1 (6 bases). The CDR3 covers 13 residues. Germline loops: CDR1 SGHRS, CDR2 YFSETQ. Trimming removed 0 bases from V and 4 bases from J, with 6 bases in between. The variable domain in full, with the rest retrieved from reference TRBV5-1 and TRBJ2-3, is KAGVTQTPRYLIKTRGQQVTLSCSPISGHRSVSWYQQTPGQGLQFLFEYFSETQRNKGNFPGRFSGRQFSNSRSEMNVSTLELGDSALYLCASSLGGPDTQYFGPGTRLTVL.

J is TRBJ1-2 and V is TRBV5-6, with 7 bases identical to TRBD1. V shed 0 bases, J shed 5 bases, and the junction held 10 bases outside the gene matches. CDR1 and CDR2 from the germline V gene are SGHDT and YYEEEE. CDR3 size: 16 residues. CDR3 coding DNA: TGTGCCAGCAGCTTGGTAGGACAGGAACTTATATATGGCTACACCTTC. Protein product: CASSLVGQELIYGYTF.

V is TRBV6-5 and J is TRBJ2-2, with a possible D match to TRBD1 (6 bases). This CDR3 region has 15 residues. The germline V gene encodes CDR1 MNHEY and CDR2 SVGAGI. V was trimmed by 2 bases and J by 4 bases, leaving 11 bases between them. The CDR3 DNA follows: TGTGCCAGCAGTTACCTGGGGGCTGGCACCGGGGAGCTGTTTTTT. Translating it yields CASSYLGAGTGELFF.

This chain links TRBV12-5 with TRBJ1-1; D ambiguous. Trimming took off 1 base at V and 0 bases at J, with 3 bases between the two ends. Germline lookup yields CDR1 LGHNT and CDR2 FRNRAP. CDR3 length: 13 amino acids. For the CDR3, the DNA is TGTGCTAGTGGTTTGGGGTTGAACACTGAAGCTTTCTTT. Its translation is CASGLGLNTEAFF.

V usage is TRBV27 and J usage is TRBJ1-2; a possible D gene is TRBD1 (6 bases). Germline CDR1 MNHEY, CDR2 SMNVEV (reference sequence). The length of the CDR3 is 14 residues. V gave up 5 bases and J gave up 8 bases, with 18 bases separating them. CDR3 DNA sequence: TGTGCCAGCAGTCTAACAGGGCTAAACAGGGGCTACACCTTC. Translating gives CASSLTGLNRGYTF.

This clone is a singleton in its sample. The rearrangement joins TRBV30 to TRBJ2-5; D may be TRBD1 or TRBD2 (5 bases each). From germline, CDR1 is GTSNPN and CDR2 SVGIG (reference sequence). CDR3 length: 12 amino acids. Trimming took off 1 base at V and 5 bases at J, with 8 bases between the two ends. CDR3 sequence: CAWSGDGETQYF. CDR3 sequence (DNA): TGTGCCTGGAGTGGGGACGGGGAGACCCAGTACTTC.

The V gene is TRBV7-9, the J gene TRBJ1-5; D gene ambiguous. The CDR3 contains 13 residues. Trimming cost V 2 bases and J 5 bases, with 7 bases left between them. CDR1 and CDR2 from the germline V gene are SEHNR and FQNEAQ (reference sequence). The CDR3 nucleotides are TGTGCCAGCAGCTTAAGGGAGGATCAGCCCCAGCATTTT. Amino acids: CASSLREDQPQHF.